Below are 18 T cell receptor beta chains sequenced from a single sample in a study of tumor and adjacent non-tumor tissue in lung cancer (dated by TCRdb to between 2018 and 2020). Bulk unsorted tissue served as the source for RNA extraction, and RNA quality was assessed using a NanoDrop ND-1000 and an Agilent 2100. The normal lung samples consisted of distant non-tumor tissue collected more than 3 cm from the tumor edge. The library was prepared using multiplex PCR. Sequencing took place on an Illumina HiSeq 2500. TCRbeta libraries were constructed through three rounds of nested PCR with primers (Table S4) according to protocols adapted from ARM-PCR. TCRdb redid the processing of the public reads, applying fastp at Q25 and MiXCR, and retained in-frame beta chains. Each CDR3 protein gets just one entry, which takes the most common genes and DNA from the rows behind it. The sample data list roughly 67,000 distinct CDR3 sequences, and approximately 73% of these were observed just once. Around 43% of the sample is held by the ten biggest clonotypes.

The sample consisted of distant non-tumor lung tissue. Receptor source: a man aged 55-75 years with non-small cell lung cancer.

Turning to this clonotype: One junction end does not reproduce the germline sequence, and a read error may be involved. This chain links TRBV28 with TRBJ2-7; TRBD1 agrees at 7 bases. Germline CDR1 is MDHEN and CDR2 is SYDVKM. The CDR3 extends over 13 amino acids. CDR3 bases: TGTGGCAGCAGTCCCGGGACAGACTACAAGCAGTACTTC. This encodes CGSSPGTDYKQYF.

This clonotype showed up many times. The chain is built from TRBV5-5 and TRBJ2-2, with no clear D. This CDR3 comprises 14 residues. The V and J ends lost 4 bases and 6 bases respectively, with 13 bases between them. Germline CDR1 SGHKS, CDR2 YYEKEE (reference sequence). The CDR3 is CASSGVFLAGELFF. The CDR3 DNA follows: TGTGCCAGCAGCGGGGTTTTTTTGGCCGGGGAGCTGTTTTTT.

About this clonotype: One end of the junction does not line up with germline, which may come from a read error. This sequence joins TRBV7-9 and TRBJ1-6, with TRBD1 as a possible D gene (5 bases). Germline V gene lookup returns CDR1 SEHNR and CDR2 FQNEAQ (reference sequence). The CDR3 is made up of 17 amino acids. Here the CDR3 reads CVSSTGSRDPIDSPLHF. The DNA for the CDR3 is TGTGTCAGCAGCACAGGTTCCCGGGACCCGATCGATTCACCTCTCCACTTT.

On this clonotype itself: This may stem from a read error, because a much larger clone lies one nucleotide away. The CDR3 does not close with the conserved phenylalanine or tryptophan, likely indicating a read error. This rearrangement joins TRBV5-8 to TRBJ1-5; D gene uncertain. This CDR3 region has 13 residues. Deletions cut 0 bases from V and 3 bases from J, with 4 bases between. Germline-derived CDR1 and CDR2 are SGHTS and YDEGEE. DNA of the CDR3: TGTGCCAGCAGCTTGGGGGACAATCAGCCCCAGCATTAT. Translation: CASSLGDNQPQHY.

In this sample, this clonotype turned up a few times. Sequence at one end of the junction differs from germline and may be a read error. This chain connects TRBV13 to TRBJ2-7, with a weak D call TRBD1 (5 bases). This CDR3 has 15 residues. Germline CDR1 and CDR2: PRHDT and FYEKMQ (reference sequence). CDR3 bases: TGTGCCAGCAGCACCTGGGCAGGGTCCTCCTACGAGCAGTACTTT. Translated, it gives CASSTWAGSSYEQYF.

V usage is TRBV20-1 and J usage is TRBJ2-1, with D possibly called TRBD1 or TRBD2 (5 bases each). Germline CDR1 and CDR2: DFQATT and SNEGSKA (reference sequence). This CDR3 spans 12 amino acids. CDR3 sequence reads: CKARGPNNEQFF. CDR3 nucleotides: TGCAAAGCTAGGGGACCGAATAATGAGCAGTTCTTC.

In regard to this clonotype: No conserved phenylalanine or tryptophan ends this CDR3, so it is likely a read error. The V and J genes are TRBV6-1 and TRBJ2-5; the D call may be TRBD1 or TRBD2 (5 bases each). Germline V gene data show CDR1 as MNHNS and CDR2 as SASEGT. V dropped 7 bases and J dropped 4 bases, with 16 bases sitting between them. The CDR3 sequence is 14 residues long. The CDR3, as DNA: TGTGCCAGCAAGGTTACTAGTGGGACAGAGACCCAGTACTTA. It specifies CASKVTSGTETQYL.

In this sample, this clonotype turned up a few times. The junction differs from germline at one of its ends, possibly a read error. This rearrangement joins TRBV20-1 to TRBJ2-1; D is undetermined. Per germline, CDR1 DFQATT and CDR2 SNEGSKA (reference sequence). The CDR3 is 15 residues long. In DNA, the CDR3 is TGCACTGCTAGAGATCCAAGTACTGCCTACAATGAGCAGTTCTTC. Translated, it gives CTARDPSTAYNEQFF.

Notes on this clonotype: A clone one base away is much larger, so this may be a read error. CDR3 in amino acids: CATSGYRDTEHKEQFF. Here the CDR3 DNA reads TGTGCCACCAGTGGTTACCGGGACACCGAACACAAAGAGCAGTTCTTC. The chain employs TRBV24-1 and TRBJ2-1; D possibly corresponds to TRBD1 (6 bases). From germline, CDR1 is KGHDR and CDR2 SFDVKD. The CDR3 spans 16 residues.

Notes on this clonotype: At one end the junction does not follow the germline gene, possibly because of a read error. The J gene is TRBJ2-3, the V gene TRBV11-1; maybe TRBD1 (6 bases). The length of the CDR3 is 15 residues. Per germline, CDR1 SGHAT and CDR2 FQDESV (reference sequence). The CDR3 DNA reads TGTGCTAGCAATCCCGGTACAGGGTTCACAGATACGCAGTATTTT. This translates into CASNPGTGFTDTQYF.

This sequence joins TRBV28 and TRBJ2-3, with 14 bases fitting TRBD2. Per the germline V gene, CDR1 is MDHEN and CDR2 is SYDVKM. CDR3 size: 18 residues. J gave up 6 bases and V 5 bases, and 13 bases lay outside the gene matches. CDR3 amino acids: CASSPFLTSGRVRDTQYF. CDR3 DNA sequence: TGTGCCAGCAGTCCCTTCTTGACTAGCGGGAGGGTCCGGGATACGCAGTATTTT.

This clonotype was found once. The chain uses TRBV4-1 and TRBJ2-1; 9 positions agree with TRBD1. The CDR3 is 15 residues long. Germline-derived CDR1 and CDR2 are MGHRA and YSYEKL. V lost 4 bases and J lost 8; bases outside the gene matches: 9. The CDR3 coding sequence is TGCGCCAGCAGCCGAACAGGGGGCTCTGACGATGAGCAGTTCTTC. This encodes CASSRTGGSDDEQFF.

About this clonotype: At one end the junction does not follow the germline gene, possibly because of a read error. The gene calls are TRBV7-9 and TRBJ2-1, with D perhaps assigned TRBD1 or TRBD2 (5 bases each). The CDR3 has 15 residues. Germline values: CDR1 SEHNR, CDR2 FQNEAQ (reference sequence). This CDR3 is CASREIKGRRHEQFF. The CDR3 coding sequence is TGTGCCAGCAGGGAAATTAAGGGACGTAGGCATGAACAGTTCTTT.

Of note for this clonotype: The junction and the germline gene differ at one end; a read error may be behind it. V and J are TRBV28 and TRBJ1-2; a weak D match, TRBD1 (5 bases). The germline gives CDR1 MDHEN, CDR2 SYDVKM. The CDR3 has 14 residues. This CDR3 is CASSPLGAKNGYTF. For the CDR3, the DNA is TGTGCTAGCAGTCCACTAGGGGCCAAAAATGGCTATACCTTC.

Comment on this clonotype: An end of the junction differs from the germline gene, which may be a read error. This sequence joins TRBV5-1 and TRBJ2-5; D is perhaps TRBD1 or TRBD2 (5 bases each). The CDR3 runs to 16 residues. The germline gives CDR1 SGHRS, CDR2 YFSETQ. This chain's CDR3 is CASILGPAGDQETQYF. DNA for the CDR3: TGCGCCAGCATCTTGGGACCGGCCGGGGACCAAGAGACCCAGTACTTC.

In regard to this clonotype: The germline gene is not matched at one end of the junction; a read error may be the cause. The V call is TRBV28, the J call TRBJ2-7; no clear D gene. CDR1 and CDR2 from the germline V gene are MDHEN and SYDVKM. The CDR3 sequence is 14 residues long. The CDR3 nucleotides are TGTGCCGGCAGTGCCCCAAGGGTTCCCTATGAGCAGTACTTC. Translation gives CAGSAPRVPYEQYF.

Turning to this clonotype: Since the CDR3 does not end with the conserved phenylalanine or tryptophan, this likely comes from a read error. The chain links TRBV10-3 to TRBJ2-7; 9 nucleotides align to TRBD1. CDR1 is ENHRY and CDR2 is SYGVKD in the germline V gene. After removal of 3 bases from V and 7 bases from J, the junction contained 7 bases not matched to a gene. The CDR3 spans 14 residues. CDR3 nucleotides: TGTGCCATCAGTGAAGGGACAGGGTCTAATGAGCAGTACTCC. Amino acids: CAISEGTGSNEQYS.

V usage is TRBV29-1 and J usage is TRBJ2-7; TRBD1 matches at 7 bases. This CDR3 spans 15 amino acids. Per germline, CDR1 SQVTM and CDR2 ANQGSEA. Trimming took 7 bases from V and 6 from J; bases not matched to a gene: 18. CDR3 amino acids: CSATRGGQDSLEQYF. In nucleotides, the CDR3 is TGCAGCGCAACAAGGGGTGGACAGGATTCCCTCGAGCAGTACTTC.